This T cell receptor beta chain appears in the sequencing data of a study of T cells in localized non-small cell lung cancer (dated by TCRdb to the early 2020s). A note on the overall study: The study analyzed T cell repertoires of roughly 220 early-stage NSCLC patients, comparing tumors and uninvolved tumor-adjacent lungs. The cohort consisted of under 300 treatment-naive NSCLC patients whose localized lung tumors had been resected. The mean age of the NSCLC patients was just over 65 years, with 120 to 150 men and 107 women.

At diagnosis, tumor, uninvolved tumor-adjacent lung and peripheral blood were collected and then preserved as a mix of FFPE and fresh-frozen material. For TCR repertoire profiling, blood samples were analyzed in the form of peripheral blood mononuclear cells. Results the study describes overall, beyond this receptor: A median of about 50 of the top 100 tumor clones turned up in the paired uninvolved adjacent lung, and approximately 30 of those clones also ranked among the top 100 of that same adjacent lung. Because of the exploratory design, TCR variables were selected using unadjusted p-values without false-discovery rate correction. Because multi-region sequencing of the tumors was not done, intratumor heterogeneity could not be ruled out. Longer overall survival was associated with higher T cell density in blood, whereas shorter survival was associated with higher clonality in adjacent lung. Uninvolved tumor-adjacent lung showed the highest T cell clonality, higher than tumor, which suggests more focused antigenic responses in the uninvolved tumor-adjacent lung.

TCR beta CDR3 regions were sequenced from DNA using the immunoSEQ Assay. In the paper's pipeline: To compute T cell density, TCR beta template counts were normalized to usable DNA, which was estimated by amplifying housekeeping genes. Using the preseqR package, richness was estimated by extrapolating to 120,000 templates for tissue samples and 400,000 templates for PBMC samples. Clonality was calculated as one minus Pielou's evenness. Tissue-enriched TCRs were identified by differential abundance testing using productive amino-acid clonotypes, minimum total count 5 and alpha 0.1. The Jaccard Index and the Morisita Overlap Index were used to quantify repertoire overlap between compartments. GLIPH clustered TCR beta CDR3s with public tetramer-defined viral CDR3s; viral motifs required at least three viral sequences plus V-gene enrichment. TCRdb carries this immuneACCESS record with in-frame sequences only. Its versions omit some clonotypes, under half of them owing to an unresolved V gene in the studies checked, with the rest unexplained. Clone size and V and J calls were adopted from that table, with D and trimming inferred from the DNA. For this sample the table gives fewer than 40,000 clones, of which approximately 72% were detected only once. The top ten clones comprise less than 45% of the sample.

Ends trimmed: V by 5 bases, J by 0 bases; bases unmatched to a gene: 4. In the germline V gene (reference sequence), CDR1 corresponds to SGHNT and CDR2 to YYREEE. The CDR3, from cysteine to phenylalanine, totals 15 residues. Of the read, only the CDR3 DNA is kept; its 45 bases are in frame from base 1. Remarks on this clone: Its recognized antigen is unknown. Base quality data are lacking; no much larger clone is found one base away.

This receptor was obtained from a male donor at least 60 years old with stage II squamous cell lung carcinoma. The receptor chain draws on TRBV5-4 and TRBJ1-2, and TRBD1 matches 10 of the central bases. Material: peripheral blood, obtained before any cancer treatment. In nucleotide form, the sequence is TGTGCCAGCAGAGGGACAGGGGCCTCTAACTATGGCTACACCTTC. This is translated as CASRGTGASNYGYTF.